The TCR beta chain described here comes from a study of beta chain features in type 1 diabetes. Study-level results: Type 1 diabetes patients had TCRB CDR3s that were shorter (moderately but significantly so) in all four CD4+ subsets. VDJ junctions from type 1 diabetes patients carried fewer insertions and larger deletions.

Since all of the isolated RNA was reverse transcribed, expressed TCRB transcripts were what got sequenced. TCRdb's table, derived via immunoSEQ multiplex PCR, lists solely in-frame clones and lacks some. The sample gives about 360,000 clones, 10% to 15% of which show up once; approximately 0.015% is in the top ten. The CDR3 totals 14 residues. The V gene lost 8 bases and the J gene lost 0 bases, with 8 bases spanning the gap. Germline values: CDR1 ENHRY, CDR2 SYGVKD. The table lists this clone with a few counts. The antigen is unknown. Every donor provided one heparinised blood draw, which averaged about 120 mL. Sorting with CD45RO/CCR7/CD25/CD127/CD95/CD27 yielded naive, central memory, regulatory and stem-like memory CD4+ cells.

The TCR comes from a young man in good health. The rearrangement joins TRBV10-3 to TRBJ2-6; a possible D gene is TRBD1 (5 bases). The specimen sequenced was naive CD4+ T cells from blood. CDR3 sequence: CAIGRDSGANVLTF. In nucleotides, the CDR3 is TGTGCCATCGGCAGGGACTCTGGGGCCAACGTCCTGACTTTC.